The sequence of this TCR beta chain was determined in a study of CD8+ T cells in alopecia areata. About the study: Tofacitinib exposure lasted 6 to 18 months, followed by 6 months off drug.

The sequencing template was cDNA reverse transcribed from extracted RNA. Measured with immunoSEQ multiplex PCR; TCRdb has only the in-frame clones, and not every one. The sample carries about 200,000 clones, about two fifths recorded once. This clone has more than one count but fewer than ten. The antigen is undetermined. The sample's treatment: oral pan-JAK inhibitor, 5-10 mg twice daily. Peripheral blood and lesional scalp punch biopsies were taken from alopecia areata patients. Study-wide results and limits: One nonresponder leaves baseline CD8+ expansion's link to response uncertain.

The input for sequencing was CD4+ T cells sorted from blood, taken between weeks 30 and 35, from a patient treated with tofacitinib. This TCR came from a human donor with alopecia areata.

CDR3 amino acids: CASCRGRGNIAGELFF. The CDR3 DNA is TGTGCCAGTTGCAGGGGTAGGGGGAATATCGCCGGGGAGCTGTTTTTT. The chain carries TRBV27 and TRBJ2-2, with D maybe TRBD1 (6 bases). Germline V gene sequence: CDR1 MNHEY, CDR2 SMNVEV (reference sequence). The CDR3 covers 16 residues. V was shortened by 9 bases and J by 6 bases, with 23 bases between the two germline ends.